The rows below give T cell receptor beta chains drawn from one sample of a study of prognosis after radiotherapy for stage I lung cancer. TCRdb passed the multiplex PCR reads through MiXCR, listing each CDR3 protein once. The sample has over 45,000 distinct CDR3 sequences; more than 25% are singletons. The input for sequencing was PBMCs, taken before or after stereotactic body radiation therapy (not recorded which). The source of these receptors is a donor over 45 with non-small cell lung cancer. Each CDR3 is given with its conserved first and last residue. D genes are given only for firm matches. Expanded clones get a size class; other rows say once, few or many, or leave the size out.

TRBV9	15	many	TRBJ1-6	TRBD1	TGTGCCAGCAGCGTATTGGACAGGATGAATTCACCCCTCCACTTT	CASSVLDRMNSPLHF
TRBV18	12	many	TRBJ2-7	.	TGTGCCAGCTCACTTCAACAGGGCGAGCAGTACTTC	CASSLQQGEQYF
TRBV20-1	15	.	TRBJ2-2	TRBD2	TGCAGTGCTAGCTCCGGGGGGTGCGGGGCCGGGGAGCTGTTTTTT	CSASSGGCGAGELFF
TRBV30	13	many	TRBJ2-5	.	TGTGCCTGGAGAAGGAGCGACCAAGAGACCCAGTACTTC	CAWRRSDQETQYF
TRBV6-1	17	many	TRBJ1-5	.	TGTGCCAGCACCCCCCTCTCATCGAGGGGGGGCAATCAGCCCCAGCATTTT	CASTPLSSRGGNQPQHF
TRBV20-1	11	many	TRBJ2-7	.	TGCAGTGCCTCGGACACTTACGAGCAGTACTTC	CSASDTYEQYF
TRBV14	15	many	TRBJ2-1	.	TGTGCCAGCAGCCAGCCCCCTAAGTTTGACAATGAGCAGTTCTTC	CASSQPPKFDNEQFF
TRBV6-1	19	.	TRBJ1-2	.	TGTGCCAGCAGTCGCCGGCCCTGGGACGCCCGCAGAGACAACTATGGCTACACCTTC	CASSRRPWDARRDNYGYTF
TRBV19	15	many	TRBJ1-5	.	TGTGCCAGTACCCCACGGGGGCAGGTCCATCAGCCCCAGCATTTT	CASTPRGQVHQPQHF
TRBV24-1	17	.	TRBJ2-3	.	TGTGCCACCAGTGATCAAACTAGAGGAGGTCGCACAGATACGCAGTATTTT	CATSDQTRGGRTDTQYF
TRBV20-1	15	many	TRBJ1-6	.	TGCAGTGCTGGGGACACCGGGAGGGCTAATTCACCCCTCCACTTT	CSAGDTGRANSPLHF
TRBV7-8	17	many	TRBJ1-5	.	TGTGCCAGCAGCTTTAGCCCCCAGGGGCTTGGCAATCAGCCCCAGCATTTT	CASSFSPQGLGNQPQHF
TRBV5-6	14	many	TRBJ1-6	.	TGTGCCAGCAGCTTGGGCTCTATAGATTCACCCCTCCACTTT	CASSLGSIDSPLHF
TRBV6-1	11	many	TRBJ1-4	.	TGTGCCAGCAGTGAAGCCGACAGAGCCATTTTT	CASSEADRAIF
TRBV5-1	13	many	TRBJ2-3	.	TGCGCCAGCAGCTTGGAACAGACAGATACGCAGTATTTT	CASSLEQTDTQYF
TRBV28	15	many	TRBJ1-2	.	TGTGCCAGCAGTCCCTCGGGGGCTGGGAACTATGGCTACACCTTC	CASSPSGAGNYGYTF
TRBV7-3	15	many	TRBJ2-3	.	TGTGCCAGCAGCTTCGGCAGGGCGGACACAGATACGCAGTATTTT	CASSFGRADTDTQYF
TRBV19	16	many	TRBJ2-6	.	TGTGCCAGTACCGCCTCGGATAACTCTGGGGCCAACGTCCTGACTTTC	CASTASDNSGANVLTF
TRBV12-3/TRBV12-4	14	many	TRBJ2-1	TRBD1	TGTGCCACCTCACAGGGGGCGGTTTACAATGAGCAGTTCTTC	CATSQGAVYNEQFF
TRBV20-1	15	.	TRBJ1-3	.	TGCAGTGCTAGGGGAGCGTTGGCCTATGGAAACACCATATATTTT	CSARGALAYGNTIYF
TRBV10-3	12	many	TRBJ2-5	.	TGTGCCATCAGTGAGGCCCAAGAGACCCAGTACTTC	CAISEAQETQYF
TRBV5-8	13	many	TRBJ1-6	.	TGTGCCAGCTCGCACCTCCCGAGATCACCCCTCCACTTT	CASSHLPRSPLHF
TRBV6-5	15	many	TRBJ1-2	.	TGTGCCAGCAGTTCGGAGGGCACCACTAACTATGGCTACACCTTC	CASSSEGTTNYGYTF
TRBV6-1	16	many	TRBJ2-7	.	TGTGCCAGCACGGCAGGGCTACCCTCTTCCTCCTACGAGCAGTACTTC	CASTAGLPSSSYEQYF
TRBV9	14	many	TRBJ1-3	.	TGTGCCAGCAGCGTAGCTTACGGTGGAAACACCATATATTTT	CASSVAYGGNTIYF
TRBV30	15	many	TRBJ2-6	.	TGTGCCTGCGGAGGGAGTTACTCTGGGGCCAACGTCCTGACTTTC	CACGGSYSGANVLTF
TRBV3-1	17	many	TRBJ2-1	TRBD2	TGTGCCAGCAGCCTCCCCCCGAGCGCGGGGGGAACTCCGGAGCAGTTCTTC	CASSLPPSAGGTPEQFF
TRBV11-2	17	many	TRBJ1-4	.	TGTGCCAGCAGCTCCCCAACGGGGGGGAATACTAATGAAAAACTGTTTTTT	CASSSPTGGNTNEKLFF
TRBV5-4	15	few	TRBJ2-3	.	TGTGCCAGCAGCTTGCGAGGGGGAAGGGAAGATACGCAGTATTTT	CASSLRGGREDTQYF
TRBV19	14	many	TRBJ1-6	TRBD1	TGTGCCAGTAGCTCCGGGACAGCTAATTCACCCCTCCACTTT	CASSSGTANSPLHF
TRBV12-3/TRBV12-4	15	.	TRBJ1-5	.	.	CASSFGNGINQPQDF
TRBV20-1	14	.	TRBJ1-1	.	TGCAGTGCTATCCCCAGGGCGGGTAACACTGAAGCTTTCTTT	CSAIPRAGNTEAFF
TRBV18	16	many	TRBJ1-5	.	TGTGCCAGCTCACCGAGCCCCGGGGGGGGTGGGCAGCCCCAGCATTTT	CASSPSPGGGGQPQHF
TRBV28	13	.	TRBJ1-1	.	TGTGACAGCAGGATCGGGCCCTCTACTGGGGCTTTCTTT	CDSRIGPSTGAFF
TRBV7-3	15	many	TRBJ1-1	.	TGTGCCAGCAGCTTAAGGCCGGGATGGGACACTGAAGCTTTCTTT	CASSLRPGWDTEAFF
TRBV3-1	15	many	TRBJ1-1	.	TGTGCCAGCAGGAACACAGGGATGGGGGACACTGAAGCTTTCTTT	CASRNTGMGDTEAFF
TRBV12-3/TRBV12-4	14	.	TRBJ2-5	.	TGTGCCAGCCTCGGGACGGGGGTTCAAGAGACCCGGTACTTC	CASLGTGVQETRYF
TRBV6-1	14	many	TRBJ1-1	TRBD1	TGTGCCAGCGGAGACTACAGGGGTCGGACTGAAGCTTTCTTT	CASGDYRGRTEAFF
TRBV12-3/TRBV12-4	14	many	TRBJ2-7	.	TGTGCCAGCAGTTTATTGGGTAGGGAAGGCGAGCAGTACTTC	CASSLLGREGEQYF
TRBV12-3/TRBV12-4	17	.	TRBJ2-3	TRBD1	TGCGCCAGCAGTTCCCTAAGCGGACAGGCCCACACAGATAAGCAGTATTTT	CASSSLSGQAHTDKQYF
TRBV5-1	13	.	TRBJ2-2	.	TGCGCCAGCAGTCCCCCATGGACCGGAGAGCTGTTTTTT	CASSPPWTGELFF
TRBV19	16	.	TRBJ2-1	.	TGTGCCAGTAGTAAATCGTGTTCCCGAGGATACAATGAGCAGTTCTTC	CASSKSCSRGYNEQFF
TRBV12-3/TRBV12-4	13	many	TRBJ2-3	.	TGTGCCAGCAACCCAGGTAGCACAGATACGCAGTATTTT	CASNPGSTDTQYF
TRBV19	13	many	TRBJ1-2	.	TGTGCCAGTAGTCGGGGGGATCTCTATGGCTACACCTTC	CASSRGDLYGYTF
TRBV6-4	17	.	TRBJ1-2	TRBD1	TGTGCCAGCAGTCCTCTCCAGGGACAGGGGGTTAACTATGGCTACACCTTC	CASSPLQGQGVNYGYTF
TRBV6-2/TRBV6-3	14	many	TRBJ1-1	.	TGTGCCAGCAGTTACAACCGGGTTTTTCCTGAAGCTTTCTTT	CASSYNRVFPEAFF
TRBV28	13	many	TRBJ2-7	TRBD1	TGTGCCAGCAGGACAGGGTGGGTCTACGAGCAGTACTTC	CASRTGWVYEQYF
TRBV6-1	14	many	TRBJ1-4	.	TGTGCCAGCGACCTCCAGGGGAAGGGTGAAAAACTGTTTTTT	CASDLQGKGEKLFF
TRBV16	15	.	TRBJ1-1	.	TGTGCCAGCAGCGCCTCCCAGCTAGCGAACACTGAAGCTTTCTTT	CASSASQLANTEAFF
TRBV5-4	14	many	TRBJ1-2	.	TGTGCCAGCAGCTCACCTCAGGCGCTCTATGGCTACACCTTC	CASSSPQALYGYTF
TRBV20-1	12	many	TRBJ1-4	.	TGCAGTGCCCCACAGGGTGCGGAAAAACTGTTTTTT	CSAPQGAEKLFF
TRBV9	15	many	TRBJ2-1	.	TGTGCCAGCAGCGGTAGCGCTTGGGGCTACAATGAGCAGTTCTTC	CASSGSAWGYNEQFF
TRBV29-1	11	many	TRBJ2-7	.	TGCAGCGTTTTCCAGGGACGCGAGCAGTACTTC	CSVFQGREQYF
TRBV5-1	14	.	TRBJ2-3	.	TGCGACAGCAGCCCGTCCGTCAGCACAGATACGAAGTATTTT	CDSSPSVSTDTKYF